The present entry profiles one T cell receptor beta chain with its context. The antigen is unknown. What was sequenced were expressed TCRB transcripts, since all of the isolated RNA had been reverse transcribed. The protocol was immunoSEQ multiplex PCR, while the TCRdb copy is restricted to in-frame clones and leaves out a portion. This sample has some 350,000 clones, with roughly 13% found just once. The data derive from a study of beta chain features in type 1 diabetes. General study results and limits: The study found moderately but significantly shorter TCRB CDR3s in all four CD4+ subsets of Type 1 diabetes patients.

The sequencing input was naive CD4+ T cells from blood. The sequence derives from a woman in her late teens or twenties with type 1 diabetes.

The CDR3 DNA reads as TGTGCCAGCAGTTACTCGTGGGCTAGCGGAGATGGTGAGCAGTTCTTC. Translation gives CASSYSWASGDGEQFF. The rearrangement links TRBV6-5 to TRBJ2-1, with 7 bases matching TRBD2. This CDR3 is 16 amino acids long. The trim removed 0 bases at V and 9 bases at J, leaving 11 bases unmatched. Germline V gene data show CDR1 as MNHEY and CDR2 as SVGAGI.